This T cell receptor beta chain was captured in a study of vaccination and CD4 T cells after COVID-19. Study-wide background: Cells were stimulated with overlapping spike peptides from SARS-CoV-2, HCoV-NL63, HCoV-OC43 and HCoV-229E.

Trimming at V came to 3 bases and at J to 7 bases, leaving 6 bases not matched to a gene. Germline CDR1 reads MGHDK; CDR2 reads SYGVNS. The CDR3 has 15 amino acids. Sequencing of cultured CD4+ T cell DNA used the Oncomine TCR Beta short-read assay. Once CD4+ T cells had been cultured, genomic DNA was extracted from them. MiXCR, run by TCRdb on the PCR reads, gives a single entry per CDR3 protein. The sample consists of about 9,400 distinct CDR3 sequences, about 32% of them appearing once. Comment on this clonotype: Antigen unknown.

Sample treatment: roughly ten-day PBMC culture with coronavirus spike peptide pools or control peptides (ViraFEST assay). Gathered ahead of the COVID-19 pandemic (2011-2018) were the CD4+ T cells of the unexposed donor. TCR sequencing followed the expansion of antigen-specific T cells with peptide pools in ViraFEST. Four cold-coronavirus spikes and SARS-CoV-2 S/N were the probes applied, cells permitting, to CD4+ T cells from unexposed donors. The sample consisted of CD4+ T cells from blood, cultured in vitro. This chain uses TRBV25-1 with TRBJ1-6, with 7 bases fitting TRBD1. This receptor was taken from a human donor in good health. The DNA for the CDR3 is TGTGCCAGCAGTGACCGGGACAGCCTAAATTCACCCCTCCACTTT. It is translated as CASSDRDSLNSPLHF.